This T cell receptor (beta chain) was retrieved from a study of T cells in Graves' hyperthyroidism and ophthalmopathy. Thyroid ultrasound and orbital computed tomography, with clinical symptoms and serum thyroxine and TRAb, informed diagnoses. What was amplified from RNA transcripts were TCR beta CDR3 regions. The HTBI primer set drove a first-round RT-PCR of the TCR CDR3. Each CDR3 protein is one row after TCRdb ran MiXCR on the multiplex PCR reads. The sample holds 490,000 or so distinct CDR3 sequences, about 15% seen once. This CDR3 region has 17 residues. CDR1 and CDR2 (germline): SGHVS, FQNEAQ. Trimming cost V 0 bases and J 3 bases; bases outside gene matches: 9.

The origin of this receptor is a woman in her 30s with Graves' ophthalmopathy. Source material: blood. The V gene is TRBV7-8, the J gene TRBJ2-7; 9 bases line up with TRBD2. The DNA for the CDR3 is TGTGCCAGCAGCTTAGCCCGACTAGCGGAAGGATACTACGAGCAGTACTTC. Encoded protein: CASSLARLAEGYYEQYF.